This TCR beta chain was identified during a study of T cells after yellow fever vaccination. Study context: Those fractions that held only low numbers of cells were prepared using the SMART-Seq v4 Ultra Low Input RNA kit.

They built TCR cDNA with 5'RACE template switching, a step that put in a universal primer site and UMIs. One entry per CDR3 protein results from TCRdb running MiXCR on the 5' RACE reads. This sample has some 340,000 distinct CDR3 sequences, with 9.5% to 12% found just once. This clonotype was seen a handful of times. Its specificity is not known. Points from the study as a whole: The CD4 compartment and the CD8 compartment contained a small share of clonotypes in common. Abundant clonotypes from the bulk population could contaminate FACS-sorted repertoires.

Germline-derived CDR1 and CDR2 are SGHRS and YFSETQ. The CDR3 contains 13 residues. The V and J ends lost 6 bases and 1 base respectively, with 10 bases between them. The material was CD4+ T cells sorted from PBMCs, obtained 45 days after the yellow fever booster vaccination. The rearrangement joins TRBV5-1 to TRBJ1-1, with unresolved D. The sequence was obtained from a man aged 18-30 years who received the YFV17D yellow fever vaccine. CDR3 in amino acids: CASTLDANTEAFF. CDR3 sequence (DNA): TGCGCCAGCACCCTGGACGCGAACACTGAAGCTTTCTTT.